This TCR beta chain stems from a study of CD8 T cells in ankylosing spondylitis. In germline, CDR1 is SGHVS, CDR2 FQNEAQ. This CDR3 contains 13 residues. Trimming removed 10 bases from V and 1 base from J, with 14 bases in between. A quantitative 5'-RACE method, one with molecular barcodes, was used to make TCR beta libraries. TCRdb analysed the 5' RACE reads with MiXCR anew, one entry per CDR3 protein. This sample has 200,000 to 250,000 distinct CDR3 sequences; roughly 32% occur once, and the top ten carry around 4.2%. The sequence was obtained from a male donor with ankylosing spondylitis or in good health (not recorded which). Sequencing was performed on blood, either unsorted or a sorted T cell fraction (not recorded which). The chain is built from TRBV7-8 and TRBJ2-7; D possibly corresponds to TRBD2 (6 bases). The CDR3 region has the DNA TGTGCCACCGAATGGGCGGGGTCCTACGAGCAGTACTTC. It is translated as CATEWAGSYEQYF.